This TCR beta chain was sequenced for a study of beta chain features in type 1 diabetes. V was pared by 0 bases and J by 1 base, with 16 bases between. CDR1 is SGHNT and CDR2 is YYREEE in the germline V gene (reference sequence). The length of the CDR3 is 17 residues. TCRB transcripts that were expressed got sequenced, as all of the isolated RNA had been reverse transcribed. Produced via immunoSEQ multiplex PCR; TCRdb's table is partial and in-frame only. Here the sample spans about 360,000 clones, approximately 12% being singletons. Cells sorted by CD45RO/CCR7/CD25/CD127/CD95/CD27 comprised CD4+ naive, central memory, regulatory and stem cell-like memory cells. Overall study results and limits: TCRB CDR3s were moderately but significantly shorter in Type 1 diabetes patients in all four CD4+ subsets.

Comment on this clone: The antigen is undetermined.

The chain has TRBV5-4 and TRBJ1-2; no firm D call. The receptor's source is a man aged 18-30 years in good health. Sample: naive CD4+ T cells from blood. Written as DNA, the CDR3 is TGTGCCAGCAGCTTGGAGGTTTCGAGAGCGTATAACTATGGCTACACCTTC. Encoded protein: CASSLEVSRAYNYGYTF.